Described below is a single T cell receptor beta chain sequence and its context. Germline CDR1 and CDR2: SGHTA and FQGNSA. This CDR3 is built from 14 residues. V dropped 1 base and J dropped 9 bases, with 15 bases sitting between them. This sample was included in a study of control samples from healthy donors and cancer patients. Libraries were prepared by immunoSEQ multiplex PCR; TCRdb keeps only in-frame clonotypes and omits some of them. Here the sample spans 170,000 or so clones, approximately 94% being singletons. What was sequenced was blood. The gene calls are TRBV7-2 and TRBJ1-2, with D unclear. The clonotype comes from a woman aged 18 to 35 in good health. CDR3 loop: CASSLERQKFSYTF. CDR3 nucleotides: TGTGCCAGCAGCTTAGAAAGGCAGAAGTTTAGCTACACCTTC.